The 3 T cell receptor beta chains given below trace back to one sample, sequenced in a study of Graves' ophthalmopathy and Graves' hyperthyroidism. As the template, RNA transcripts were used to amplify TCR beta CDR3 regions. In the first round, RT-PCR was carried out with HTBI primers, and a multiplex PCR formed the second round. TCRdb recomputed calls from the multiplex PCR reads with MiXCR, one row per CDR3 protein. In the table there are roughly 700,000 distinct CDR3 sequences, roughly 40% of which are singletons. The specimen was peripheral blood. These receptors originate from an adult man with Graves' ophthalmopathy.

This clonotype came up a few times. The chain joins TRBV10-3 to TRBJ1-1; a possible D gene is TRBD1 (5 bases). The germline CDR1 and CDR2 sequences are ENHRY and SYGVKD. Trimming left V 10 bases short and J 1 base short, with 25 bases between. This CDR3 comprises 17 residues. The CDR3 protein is CASSSPRGANPNTEAFF. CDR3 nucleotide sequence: TGTGCCAGCAGCTCCCCGCGAGGGGCGAATCCGAACACTGAAGCTTTCTTT.

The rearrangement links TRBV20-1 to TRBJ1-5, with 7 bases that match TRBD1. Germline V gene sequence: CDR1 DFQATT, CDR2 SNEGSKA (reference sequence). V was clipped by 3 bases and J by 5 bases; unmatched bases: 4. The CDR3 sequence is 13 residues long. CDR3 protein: CSARGTEDQPQHF. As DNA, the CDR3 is TGCAGTGCTAGGGGGACAGAGGATCAGCCCCAGCATTTT.

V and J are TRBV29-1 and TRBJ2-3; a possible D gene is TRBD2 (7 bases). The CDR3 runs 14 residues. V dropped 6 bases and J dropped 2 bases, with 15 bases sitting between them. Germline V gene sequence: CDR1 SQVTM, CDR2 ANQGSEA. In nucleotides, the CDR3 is TGCAGCGTCGCAGAGGGGGGGAACACAGATACGCAGTATTTT. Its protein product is CSVAEGGNTDTQYF.